This TCR beta chain was sequenced for a study of blood T cell repertoires in COVID-19. The wider study: From the United States, Italy and Spain came samples of acute and convalescent COVID-19.

The cohort comprised adults aged about 18 to 100 years residing in about two dozen US areas. Participant-reported clinical history was the basis for cohort assignment. Recovered status in Cohort 3 required two negative PCRs, clearance, or symptom resolution. The V and J ends lost 5 bases and 0 bases respectively, with 13 bases between them. Germline V gene sequence: CDR1 KGHSH, CDR2 LQKENI. The CDR3 length is 15 residues. TCRdb's copy holds only in-frame clones and misses some; the assay was immunoSEQ multiplex PCR. The sample records 400,000 or so clones, about nine tenths being singletons. This clonotype was obtained from a man aged 18 to 29 who had recovered from COVID-19. This chain uses TRBV18 with TRBJ1-2, with D hard to call. The specimen sequenced was PBMCs or T cells enriched from blood (not recorded which). CDR3 DNA sequence: TGTGCCAGCTCAGCTTCCGTAATAGCTAACTATGGCTACACCTTC. Protein: CASSASVIANYGYTF.